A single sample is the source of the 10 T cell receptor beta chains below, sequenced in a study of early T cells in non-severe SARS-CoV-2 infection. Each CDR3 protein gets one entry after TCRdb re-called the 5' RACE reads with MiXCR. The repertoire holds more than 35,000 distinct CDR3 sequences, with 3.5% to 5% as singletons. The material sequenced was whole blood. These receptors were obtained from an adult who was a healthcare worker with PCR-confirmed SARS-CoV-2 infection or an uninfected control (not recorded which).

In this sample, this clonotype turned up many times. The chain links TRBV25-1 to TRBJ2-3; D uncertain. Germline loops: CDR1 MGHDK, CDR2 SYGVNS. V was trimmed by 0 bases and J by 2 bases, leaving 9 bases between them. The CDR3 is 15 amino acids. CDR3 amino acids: CASSEYEDPTDTQYF. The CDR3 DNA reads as TGTGCCAGCAGTGAATATGAGGACCCCACAGATACGCAGTATTTT.

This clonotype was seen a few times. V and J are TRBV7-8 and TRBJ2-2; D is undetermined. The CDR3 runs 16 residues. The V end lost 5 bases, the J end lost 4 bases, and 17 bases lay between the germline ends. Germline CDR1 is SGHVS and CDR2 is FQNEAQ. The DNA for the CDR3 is TGTGCCAGCAGCCCGCGTGTGGGGTCGGTCACCGGGGAGCTGTTTTTT. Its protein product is CASSPRVGSVTGELFF.

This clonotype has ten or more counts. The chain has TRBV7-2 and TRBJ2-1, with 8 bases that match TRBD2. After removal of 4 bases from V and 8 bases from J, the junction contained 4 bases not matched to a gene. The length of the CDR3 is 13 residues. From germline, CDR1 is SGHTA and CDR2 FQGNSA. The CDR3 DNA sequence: TGTGCCAGCAGCTCGGGACTAGATGATGAGCAGTTCTTC. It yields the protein CASSSGLDDEQFF.

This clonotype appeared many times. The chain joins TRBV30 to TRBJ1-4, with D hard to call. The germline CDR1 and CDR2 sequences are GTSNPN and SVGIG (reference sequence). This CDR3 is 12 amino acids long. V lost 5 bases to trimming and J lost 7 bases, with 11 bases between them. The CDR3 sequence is CAWDSGTEKLFF. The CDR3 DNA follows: TGTGCCTGGGACTCGGGAACTGAAAAACTGTTTTTT.

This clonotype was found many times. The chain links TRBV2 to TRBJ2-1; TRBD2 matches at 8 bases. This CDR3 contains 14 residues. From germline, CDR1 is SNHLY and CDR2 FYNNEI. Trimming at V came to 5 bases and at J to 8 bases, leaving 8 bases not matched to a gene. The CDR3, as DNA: TGTGCCAGCAGTCTTAGCGGGGTTTGGGATGAGCAGTTCTTC. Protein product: CASSLSGVWDEQFF.

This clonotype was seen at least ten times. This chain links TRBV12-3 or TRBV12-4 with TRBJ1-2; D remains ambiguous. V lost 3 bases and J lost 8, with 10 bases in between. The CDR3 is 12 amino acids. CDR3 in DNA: TGTGCCAGCAGTTTGTGGGTAGGCGGCTACACCTTC. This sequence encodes CASSLWVGGYTF.

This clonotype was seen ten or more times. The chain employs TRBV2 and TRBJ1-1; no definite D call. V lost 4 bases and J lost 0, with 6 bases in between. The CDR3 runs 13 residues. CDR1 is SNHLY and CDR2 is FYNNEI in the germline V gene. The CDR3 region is CASSVSMNTEAFF. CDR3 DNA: TGTGCCAGCAGTGTCAGTATGAACACTGAAGCTTTCTTT.

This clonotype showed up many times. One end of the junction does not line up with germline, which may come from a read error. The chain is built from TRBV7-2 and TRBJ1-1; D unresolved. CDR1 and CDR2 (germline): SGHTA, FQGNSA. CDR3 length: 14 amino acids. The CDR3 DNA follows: TGTGCCAGCAGCTCCTTAGGTAGGCACACTGAAGTTTTCTTT. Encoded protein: CASSSLGRHTEVFF.

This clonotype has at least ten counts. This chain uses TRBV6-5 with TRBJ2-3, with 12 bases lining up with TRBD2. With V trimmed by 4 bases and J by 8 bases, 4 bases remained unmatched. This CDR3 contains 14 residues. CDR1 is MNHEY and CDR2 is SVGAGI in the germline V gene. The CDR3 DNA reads TGTGCCAGCAGTTCGGCTAGCGGGGGGGCTACGCAGTATTTT. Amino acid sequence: CASSSASGGATQYF.

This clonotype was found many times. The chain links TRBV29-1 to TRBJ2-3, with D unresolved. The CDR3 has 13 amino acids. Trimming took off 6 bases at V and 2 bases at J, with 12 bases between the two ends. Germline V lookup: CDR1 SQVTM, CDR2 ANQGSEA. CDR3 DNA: TGCAGCGTGTTAGGACGGTTCACAGATACGCAGTATTTT. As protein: CSVLGRFTDTQYF.